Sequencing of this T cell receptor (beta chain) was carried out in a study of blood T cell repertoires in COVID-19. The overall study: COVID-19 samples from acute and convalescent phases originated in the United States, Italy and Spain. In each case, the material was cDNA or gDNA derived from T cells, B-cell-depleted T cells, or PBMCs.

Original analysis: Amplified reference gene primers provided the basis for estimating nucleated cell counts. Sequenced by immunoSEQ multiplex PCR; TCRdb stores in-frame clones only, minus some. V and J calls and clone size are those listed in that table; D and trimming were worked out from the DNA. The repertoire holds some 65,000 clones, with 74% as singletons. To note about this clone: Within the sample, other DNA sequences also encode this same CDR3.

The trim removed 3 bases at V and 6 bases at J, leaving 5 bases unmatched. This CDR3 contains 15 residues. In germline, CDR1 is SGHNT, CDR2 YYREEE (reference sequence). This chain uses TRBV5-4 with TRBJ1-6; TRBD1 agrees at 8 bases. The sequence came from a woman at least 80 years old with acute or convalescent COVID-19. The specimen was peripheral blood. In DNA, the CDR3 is TGTGCCAGCAGCTCCGGACAGGGAGGTAATTCACCCCTCCACTTT. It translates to CASSSGQGGNSPLHF.